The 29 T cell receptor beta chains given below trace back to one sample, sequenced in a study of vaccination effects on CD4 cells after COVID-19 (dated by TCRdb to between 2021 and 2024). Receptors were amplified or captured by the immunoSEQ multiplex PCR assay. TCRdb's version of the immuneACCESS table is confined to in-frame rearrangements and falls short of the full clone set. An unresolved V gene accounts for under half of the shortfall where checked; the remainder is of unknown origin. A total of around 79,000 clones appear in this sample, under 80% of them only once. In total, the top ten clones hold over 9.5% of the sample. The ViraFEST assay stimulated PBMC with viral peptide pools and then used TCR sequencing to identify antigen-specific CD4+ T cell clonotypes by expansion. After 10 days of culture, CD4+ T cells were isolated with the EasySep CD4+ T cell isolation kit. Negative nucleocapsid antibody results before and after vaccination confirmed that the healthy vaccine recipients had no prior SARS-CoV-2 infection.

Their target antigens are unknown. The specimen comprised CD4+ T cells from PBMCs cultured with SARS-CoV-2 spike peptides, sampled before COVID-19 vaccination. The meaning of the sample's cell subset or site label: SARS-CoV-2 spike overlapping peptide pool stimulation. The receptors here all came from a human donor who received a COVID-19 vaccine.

CDR3 coding DNA: TGTGCCAGCAGCTTAACGGGGGGGATCAATTCACCCCTCCACTTT. It is translated as CASSLTGGINSPLHF. The chain uses TRBV7-2 and TRBJ1-6; TRBD1 might be the D (5 bases). Germline V CDR1 and CDR2: SGHTA, FQGNSA. This CDR3 contains 15 residues. Between the trimmed V and J ends, which lost 2 bases and 7 bases, there was a span of 12 bases.

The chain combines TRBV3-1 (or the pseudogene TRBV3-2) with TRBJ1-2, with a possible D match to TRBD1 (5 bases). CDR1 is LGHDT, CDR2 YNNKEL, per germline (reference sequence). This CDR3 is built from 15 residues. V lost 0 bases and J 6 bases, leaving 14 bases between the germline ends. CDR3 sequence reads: CASSQDLDRTDGYTF. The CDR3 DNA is TGTGCCAGCAGCCAAGATCTAGACAGAACGGATGGCTACACCTTC.

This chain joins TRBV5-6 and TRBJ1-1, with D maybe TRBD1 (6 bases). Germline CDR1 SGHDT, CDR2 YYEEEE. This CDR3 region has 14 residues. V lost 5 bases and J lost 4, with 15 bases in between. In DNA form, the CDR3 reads TGTGCCAGCAGATTCAGGGGAGGGAGCACTGAAGCTTTCTTT. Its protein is CASRFRGGSTEAFF.

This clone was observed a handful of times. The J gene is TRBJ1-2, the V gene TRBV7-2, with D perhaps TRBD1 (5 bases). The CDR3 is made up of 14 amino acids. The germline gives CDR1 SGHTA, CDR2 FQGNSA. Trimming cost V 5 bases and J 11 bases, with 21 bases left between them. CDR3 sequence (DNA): TGTGCCAGCAGCCCGGGACTCAACGTCGTCCGGTACACCTTC. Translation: CASSPGLNVVRYTF.

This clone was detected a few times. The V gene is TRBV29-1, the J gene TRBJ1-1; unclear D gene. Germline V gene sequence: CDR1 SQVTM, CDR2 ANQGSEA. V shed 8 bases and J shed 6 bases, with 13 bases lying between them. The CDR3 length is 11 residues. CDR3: CSTRSEAEAFF. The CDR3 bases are TGCAGCACTCGGTCTGAGGCTGAAGCTTTCTTT.

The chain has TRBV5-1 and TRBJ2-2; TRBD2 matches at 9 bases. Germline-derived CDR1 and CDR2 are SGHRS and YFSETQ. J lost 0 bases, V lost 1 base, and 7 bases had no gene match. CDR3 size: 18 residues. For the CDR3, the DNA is TGCGCCAGCAGCTTGAGAGCGGGGGGACTGGCGAACACCGGGGAGCTGTTTTTT. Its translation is CASSLRAGGLANTGELFF.

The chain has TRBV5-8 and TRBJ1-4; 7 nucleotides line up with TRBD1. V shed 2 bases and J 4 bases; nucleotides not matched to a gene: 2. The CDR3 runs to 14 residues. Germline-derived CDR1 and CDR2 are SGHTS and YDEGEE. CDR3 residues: CASSLGQVNEKLFF. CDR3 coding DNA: TGTGCCAGCAGCTTAGGACAGGTTAATGAAAAACTGTTTTTT.

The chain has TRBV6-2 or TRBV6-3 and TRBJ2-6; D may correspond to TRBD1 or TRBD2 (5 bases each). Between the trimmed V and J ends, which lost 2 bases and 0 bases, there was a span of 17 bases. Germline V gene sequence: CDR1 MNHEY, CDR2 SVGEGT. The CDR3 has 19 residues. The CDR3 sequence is CASSYPPGRDLSGANVLTF. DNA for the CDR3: TGTGCCAGCAGTTACCCGCCGGGACGGGACCTCTCTGGGGCCAACGTCCTGACTTTC.

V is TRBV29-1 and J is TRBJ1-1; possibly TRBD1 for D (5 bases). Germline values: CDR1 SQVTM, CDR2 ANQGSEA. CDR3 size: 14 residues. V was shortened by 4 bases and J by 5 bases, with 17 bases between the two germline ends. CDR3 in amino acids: CSVGKWGSPTEAFF. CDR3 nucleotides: TGCAGCGTTGGTAAGTGGGGCAGTCCGACTGAAGCTTTCTTT.

The CDR3 is CASSTPLFTTDTQYF. The CDR3 coding sequence is TGTGCCAGCAGTACCCCATTGTTTACCACAGATACGCAGTATTTT. The chain carries TRBV6-2 or TRBV6-3 and TRBJ2-3; D not resolved. V dropped 5 bases and J dropped 2 bases, with 14 bases sitting between them. The CDR3 spans 15 residues. Germline assignment: CDR1 MNHEY and CDR2 SVGEGT.

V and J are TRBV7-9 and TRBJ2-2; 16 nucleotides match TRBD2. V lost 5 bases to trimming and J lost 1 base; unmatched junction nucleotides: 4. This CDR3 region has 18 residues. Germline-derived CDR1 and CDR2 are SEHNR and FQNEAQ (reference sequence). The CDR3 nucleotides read TGTGCCAGCAGCCCGGGACTAGCGGGGGGGAAGAACACCGGGGAGCTGTTTTTT. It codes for CASSPGLAGGKNTGELFF.

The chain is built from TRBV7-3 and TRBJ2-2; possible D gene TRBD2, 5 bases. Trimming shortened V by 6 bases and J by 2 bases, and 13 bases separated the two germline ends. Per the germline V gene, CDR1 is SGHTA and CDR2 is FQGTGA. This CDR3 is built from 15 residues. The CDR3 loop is CASRLASGNTGELFF. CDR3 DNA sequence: TGTGCCAGCAGACTCGCGTCGGGAAACACCGGGGAGCTGTTTTTT.

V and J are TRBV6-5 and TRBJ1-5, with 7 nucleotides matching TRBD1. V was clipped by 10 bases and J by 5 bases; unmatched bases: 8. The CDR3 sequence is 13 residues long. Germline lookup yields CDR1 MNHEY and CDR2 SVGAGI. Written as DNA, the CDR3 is TGTGCCACTGAAGACAGGGCGGATCAGCCCCAGCATTTT. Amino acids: CATEDRADQPQHF.

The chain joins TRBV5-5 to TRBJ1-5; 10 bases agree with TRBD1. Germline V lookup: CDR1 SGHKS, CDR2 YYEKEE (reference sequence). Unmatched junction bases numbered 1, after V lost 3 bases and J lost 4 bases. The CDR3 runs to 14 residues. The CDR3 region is CASSSDRGNQPQHF. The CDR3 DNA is TGTGCCAGCAGCTCGGACAGGGGGAATCAGCCCCAGCATTTT. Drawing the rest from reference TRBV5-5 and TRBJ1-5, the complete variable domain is DAGVTQSPTHLIKTRGQQVTLRCSPISGHKSVSWYQQVLGQGPQFIFQYYEKEERGRGNFPDRFSARQFPNYSSELNVNALLLGDSALYLCASSSDRGNQPQHFGDGTRLSIL.

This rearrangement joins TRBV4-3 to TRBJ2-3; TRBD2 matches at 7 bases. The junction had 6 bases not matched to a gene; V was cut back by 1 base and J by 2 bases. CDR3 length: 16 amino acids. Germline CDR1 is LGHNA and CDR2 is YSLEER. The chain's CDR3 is CASSQGFGGITDTQYF. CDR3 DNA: TGCGCCAGCAGCCAAGGTTTCGGGGGGATCACAGATACGCAGTATTTT.

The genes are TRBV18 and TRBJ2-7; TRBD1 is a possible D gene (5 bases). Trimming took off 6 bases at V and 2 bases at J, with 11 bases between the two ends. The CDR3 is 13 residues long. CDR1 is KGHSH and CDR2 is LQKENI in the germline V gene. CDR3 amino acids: CASSPDRAYEQYV. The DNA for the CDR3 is TGTGCCAGCTCCCCCGACAGAGCCTACGAGCAGTACGTC.

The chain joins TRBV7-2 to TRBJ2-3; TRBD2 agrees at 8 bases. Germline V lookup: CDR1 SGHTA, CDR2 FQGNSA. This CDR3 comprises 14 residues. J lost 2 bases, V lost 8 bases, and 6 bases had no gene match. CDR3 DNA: TGTGCCAGCCACCCGGGGGGGAACACAGATACGCAGTATTTT. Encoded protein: CASHPGGNTDTQYF.

CDR3 bases: TGCGCCAGCAGTCCCCGGGACAGGGGTTCACCCCTCCACTTT. As protein: CASSPRDRGSPLHF. This rearrangement joins TRBV23-1 to TRBJ1-6, with 10 bases lining up with TRBD1. TRBV23-1 qualifies as an ORF whose function is uncertain. Trimming took 4 bases from V and 9 from J; bases not matched to a gene: 3. The length of the CDR3 is 14 residues.

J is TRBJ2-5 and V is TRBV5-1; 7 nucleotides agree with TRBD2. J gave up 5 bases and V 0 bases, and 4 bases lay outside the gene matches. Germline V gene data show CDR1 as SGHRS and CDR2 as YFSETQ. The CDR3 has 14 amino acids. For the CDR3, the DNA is TGCGCCAGCAGCTTGGCCACTAGCGTCGAGACCCAGTACTTC. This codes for CASSLATSVETQYF.

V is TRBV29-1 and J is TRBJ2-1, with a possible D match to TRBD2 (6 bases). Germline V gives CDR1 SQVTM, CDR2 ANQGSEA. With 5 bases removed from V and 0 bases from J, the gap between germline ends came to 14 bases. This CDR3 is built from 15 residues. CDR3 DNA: TGCAGCGTTCACTCCGCCGGGGGCTCCTACAATGAGCAGTTCTTC. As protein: CSVHSAGGSYNEQFF.

CDR3 DNA: TGTGCCACCAGTGATTTTCGCACGCCTCACTACAATGAGCAGTTCTTC. This gives the protein CATSDFRTPHYNEQFF. This rearrangement joins TRBV24-1 to TRBJ2-1; D call uncertain. V gave up 1 base and J gave up 3 bases, with 12 bases separating them. In germline, CDR1 is KGHDR, CDR2 SFDVKD. This CDR3 spans 16 amino acids.

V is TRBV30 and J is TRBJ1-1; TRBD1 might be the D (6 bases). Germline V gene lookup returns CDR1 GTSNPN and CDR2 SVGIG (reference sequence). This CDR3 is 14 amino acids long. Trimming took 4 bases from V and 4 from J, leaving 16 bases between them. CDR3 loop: CAWNRQAISTEAFF. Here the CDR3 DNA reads TGTGCCTGGAACCGACAGGCGATATCCACTGAAGCTTTCTTT.

The CDR3 here is CASRNRGPQETQYF. CDR3 bases: TGTGCCAGCAGGAACAGGGGACCCCAAGAGACCCAGTACTTC. The chain carries TRBV6-6 and TRBJ2-5, with TRBD1 matching 7 bases. Germline V CDR1 and CDR2: MNHNY, SVGAGI (reference sequence). V lost 6 bases, J lost 1 base, and 5 bases stayed unmatched. This CDR3 region has 14 residues.

The CDR3 DNA reads as TGTGCCAGCAGCATAGAACAGGGAGTTCTTAATGAAAAACTGTTTTTT. Its protein product is CASSIEQGVLNEKLFF. The rearrangement links TRBV7-2 to TRBJ1-4; maybe TRBD1 (6 bases). Germline CDR1 is SGHTA and CDR2 is FQGNSA. The CDR3 has 16 amino acids. Deletions cut 5 bases from V and 4 bases from J, with 17 bases between.

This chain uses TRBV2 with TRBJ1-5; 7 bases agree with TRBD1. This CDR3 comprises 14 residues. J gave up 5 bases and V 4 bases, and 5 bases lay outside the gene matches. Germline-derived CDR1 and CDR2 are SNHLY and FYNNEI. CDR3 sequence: CASSGQGGYQPQHF. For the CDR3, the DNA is TGTGCCAGCAGTGGGCAGGGGGGGTATCAGCCCCAGCATTTT.

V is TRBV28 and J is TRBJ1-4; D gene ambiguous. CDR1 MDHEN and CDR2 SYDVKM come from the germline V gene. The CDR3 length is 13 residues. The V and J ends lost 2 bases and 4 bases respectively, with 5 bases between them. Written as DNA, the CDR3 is TGTGCCAGCAGTTTAACGGATAATGAAAAACTGTTTTTT. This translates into CASSLTDNEKLFF.

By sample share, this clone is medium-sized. For the CDR3, the DNA is TGTGCCAGCAGCTTCTACGGGACGGGGGACGAGTCCCAGTACTTC. Protein product: CASSFYGTGDESQYF. The chain has TRBV11-2 and TRBJ2-5; D is possibly TRBD2 (6 bases). Trimming pared 3 bases from V and 9 bases from J, leaving 20 bases between. Germline assignment: CDR1 SGHAT and CDR2 FQNNGV. This CDR3 has 15 amino acids.

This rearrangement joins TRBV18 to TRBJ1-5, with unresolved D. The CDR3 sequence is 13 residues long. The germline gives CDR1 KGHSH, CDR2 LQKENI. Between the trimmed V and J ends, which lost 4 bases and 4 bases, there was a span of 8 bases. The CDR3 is CASSRSQNQPQHF. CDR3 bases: TGTGCCAGCTCACGCAGTCAAAATCAGCCCCAGCATTTT.

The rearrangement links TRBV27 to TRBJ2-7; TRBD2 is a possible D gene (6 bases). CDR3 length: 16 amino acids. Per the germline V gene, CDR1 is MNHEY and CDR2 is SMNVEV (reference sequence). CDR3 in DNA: TGTGCCATCAGTACCAAGACTAGATTACGGTCCTACGAGCAGTACGTC. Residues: CAISTKTRLRSYEQYV.